This TCR beta chain came from a study of brain T cells in children with intractable seizures. Study-level points and caveats: Pre- and post-surgery blood differed in depth, so pre-surgery absences may be undersampling.

This CDR3 has 12 residues. Germline V gene sequence: CDR1 SGHKS, CDR2 YYEKEE (reference sequence). Trimming removed 4 bases from V and 4 bases from J, with 9 bases in between. TCRdb's copy holds only in-frame clones and misses some; the assay was immunoSEQ multiplex PCR. Among 300,000 to 400,000 clones listed, approximately 93% were seen once. Time point of the sample: blood from clinic visit 5 months post-surgery; TSC patient then seizure free. Remarks on this clone: Its antigen remains unidentified.

This sequence was found in a boy younger than two with tuberous sclerosis and intractable seizures. Material: peripheral blood, obtained roughly 5 months after surgery. This chain connects TRBV5-5 to TRBJ2-7, with a tentative D call TRBD2 (6 bases). DNA for the CDR3: TGTGCCAGCAGCGGTGGGGGGTACGAGCAGTACTTC. Translation gives CASSGGGYEQYF.